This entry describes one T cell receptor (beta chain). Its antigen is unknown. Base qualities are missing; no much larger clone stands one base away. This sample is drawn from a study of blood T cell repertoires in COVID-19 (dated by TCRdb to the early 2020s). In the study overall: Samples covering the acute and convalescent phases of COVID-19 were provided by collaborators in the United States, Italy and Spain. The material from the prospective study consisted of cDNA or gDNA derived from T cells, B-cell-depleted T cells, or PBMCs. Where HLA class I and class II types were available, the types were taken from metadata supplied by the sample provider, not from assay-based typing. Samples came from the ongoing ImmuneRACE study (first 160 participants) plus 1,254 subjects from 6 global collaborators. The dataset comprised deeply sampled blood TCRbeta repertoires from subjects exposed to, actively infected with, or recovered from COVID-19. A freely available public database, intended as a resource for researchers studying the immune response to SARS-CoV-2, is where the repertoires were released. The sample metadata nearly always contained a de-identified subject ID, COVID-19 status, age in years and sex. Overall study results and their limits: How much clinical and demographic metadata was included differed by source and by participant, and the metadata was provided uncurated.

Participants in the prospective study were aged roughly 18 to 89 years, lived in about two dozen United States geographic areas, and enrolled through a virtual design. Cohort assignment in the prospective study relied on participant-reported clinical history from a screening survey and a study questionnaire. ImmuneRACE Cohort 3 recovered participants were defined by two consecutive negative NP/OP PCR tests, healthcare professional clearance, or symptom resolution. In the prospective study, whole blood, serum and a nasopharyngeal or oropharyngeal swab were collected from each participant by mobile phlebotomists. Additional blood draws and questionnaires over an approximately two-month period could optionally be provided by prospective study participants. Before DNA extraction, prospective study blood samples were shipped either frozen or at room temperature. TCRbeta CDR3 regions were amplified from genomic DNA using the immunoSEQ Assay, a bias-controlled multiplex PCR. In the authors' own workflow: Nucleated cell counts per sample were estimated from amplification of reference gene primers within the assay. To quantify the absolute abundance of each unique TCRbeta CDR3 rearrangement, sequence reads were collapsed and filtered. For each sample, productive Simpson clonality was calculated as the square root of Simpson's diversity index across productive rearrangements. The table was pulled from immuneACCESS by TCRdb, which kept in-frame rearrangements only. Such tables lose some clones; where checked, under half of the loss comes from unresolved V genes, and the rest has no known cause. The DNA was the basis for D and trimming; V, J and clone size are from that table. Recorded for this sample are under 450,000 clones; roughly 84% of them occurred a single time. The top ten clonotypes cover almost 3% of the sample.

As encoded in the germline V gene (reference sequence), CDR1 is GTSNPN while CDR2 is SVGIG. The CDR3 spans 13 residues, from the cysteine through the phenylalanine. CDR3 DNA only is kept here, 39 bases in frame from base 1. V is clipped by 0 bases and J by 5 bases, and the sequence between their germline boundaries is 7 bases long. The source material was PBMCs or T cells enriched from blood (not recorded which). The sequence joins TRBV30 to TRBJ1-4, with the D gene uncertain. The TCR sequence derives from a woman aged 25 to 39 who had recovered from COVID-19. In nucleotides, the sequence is TGTGCCTGGAGTGTACAGAGAAATGAAAAACTGTTTTTT. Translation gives CAWSVQRNEKLFF.